The 9 T cell receptor beta chains below were found in one sample sequenced in a study of blood T cell repertoires in COVID-19. This table comes from immunoSEQ multiplex PCR, and its TCRdb copy is limited to in-frame clones, with some not included. The repertoire holds about 53,000 clones, with 87% as singletons. The sequenced material came from peripheral blood. The origin of the receptors is a man aged 45-65 years with acute or convalescent COVID-19.

The chain couples TRBV7-9 to TRBJ1-2, with TRBD1 identical over 9 bases. Trimming took 2 bases from V and 6 from J; bases not matched to a gene: 10. Germline CDR1 reads SEHNR; CDR2 reads FQNEAQ (reference sequence). The CDR3 covers 16 residues. CDR3 residues: CASSLTPLRTGDGYTF. CDR3 DNA sequence: TGTGCCAGCAGCTTAACACCTCTTAGGACAGGGGATGGCTACACCTTC.

J is TRBJ1-5 and V is TRBV28; TRBD1 is a possible D gene (5 bases). The CDR3 totals 14 residues. Trimming left V 1 base short and J 7 bases short, with 11 bases between. Germline V gene lookup returns CDR1 MDHEN and CDR2 SYDVKM. This CDR3 is CASSLSRVEQPQHF. The DNA of the CDR3 is TGTGCCAGCAGTTTATCCAGGGTTGAGCAGCCCCAGCATTTT.

This clone occurred once. This chain connects TRBV9 to TRBJ1-3; D not certain. CDR1 and CDR2 from the germline V gene are SGDLS and YYNGEE. The CDR3 runs to 13 residues. Trimming cost V 0 bases and J 8 bases, with 9 bases left between them. The CDR3 region is CASSVERRDTIYF. The CDR3, as DNA: TGTGCCAGCAGCGTAGAACGACGGGACACCATATATTTT.

This clone was observed a few times. V is TRBV6-6 and J is TRBJ2-2; TRBD2 agrees at 7 bases. Unmatched junction bases numbered 12, after V lost 5 bases and J lost 3 bases. The germline V gene encodes CDR1 MNHNY and CDR2 SVGAGI (reference sequence). This CDR3 spans 17 amino acids. The DNA of the CDR3 is TGTGCCAGCAGTCTATTTCCTAGCGGAGTGGACACCGGGGAGCTGTTTTTT. It is translated as CASSLFPSGVDTGELFF.

This clone was seen a single time. The V and J genes are TRBV7-8 and TRBJ2-1; 8 nucleotides line up with TRBD2. This CDR3 region has 16 residues. Germline V gene sequence: CDR1 SGHVS, CDR2 FQNEAQ. Trimming cost V 1 base and J 9 bases; bases outside gene matches: 11. In nucleotides, the CDR3 is TGTGCCAGCAGCTTAGGGGTTAGCGGGAACCCGGGTGAGCAGTTCTTC. Its translation: CASSLGVSGNPGEQFF.

The chain has TRBV19 and TRBJ2-5; TRBD1 matches 10 bases. This CDR3 has 15 residues. Germline CDR1 reads LNHDA; CDR2 reads SQIVND (reference sequence). Unmatched junction bases numbered 8, after V lost 6 bases and J lost 4 bases. CDR3 sequence: CASRGTGVAVETQYF. In DNA, the CDR3 is TGTGCCAGTAGGGGGACAGGGGTTGCTGTAGAGACCCAGTACTTC.

In its sample, this clone was seen once. The chain uses TRBV15 and TRBJ2-1, with a tentative D call TRBD1 (6 bases). The V and J ends lost 3 bases and 5 bases respectively, with 14 bases between them. The length of the CDR3 is 15 residues. The germline V gene has CDR1 LNHNV and CDR2 YYDKDF (reference sequence). CDR3 coding DNA: TGTGCCACCAGCAGTGAGGACAGCGTCCACAATGAGCAGTTCTTC. Its translation is CATSSEDSVHNEQFF.

V gene TRBV30 combines with J gene TRBJ1-5; the D is unclear. The V and J ends lost 0 bases and 0 bases respectively, with 6 bases between them. The CDR3 runs 14 residues. Germline CDR1 GTSNPN, CDR2 SVGIG (reference sequence). The CDR3 protein is CAWSVLTSNQPQHF. As DNA, the CDR3 is TGTGCCTGGAGTGTACTAACTAGCAATCAGCCCCAGCATTTT.

This clone was seen a single time. V and J are TRBV4-2 and TRBJ2-7, with 8 bases lining up with TRBD2. Germline assignment: CDR1 LGHNA and CDR2 YNFKEQ. The CDR3 covers 17 residues. Losses at the gene ends were 4 bases for V and 5 bases for J; bases not matched to a gene: 16. This CDR3 reads CASSRAGSGGGGDEQYF. The CDR3 coding sequence is TGTGCCAGCAGCCGAGCCGGATCGGGGGGGGGCGGCGACGAGCAGTACTTC.